The clone carrying this T cell receptor beta chain was found a few times. The data belong to a study of CD8+ T cells in alopecia areata. About the research overall: Treatment comprised oral tofacitinib, 5 to 10 mg twice daily, in treated patients.

Documented treatment: oral pan-JAK inhibitor, 5-10 mg twice daily. In each case, RNA was isolated and then reverse transcribed into cDNA as the sequencing template. This table comes from immunoSEQ multiplex PCR, and its TCRdb copy is limited to in-frame clones, with some not included. The table shows roughly 64,000 clones, with 40% to 55% occurring only once. The receptor was isolated from a human donor with alopecia areata. The sample here was CD8+ T cells sorted from blood, taken at approximately week 37, from a patient treated with tofacitinib.

The CDR3 sequence: CSVRREAGGTDTQYF. As DNA, the CDR3 is TGCAGCGTTCGTCGGGAGGCGGGGGGCACAGATACGCAGTATTTT. The chain recombines TRBV29-1 with TRBJ2-3; TRBD2 matches at 7 bases. V lost 5 bases to trimming and J lost 1 base; unmatched junction nucleotides: 9. Germline V gives CDR1 SQVTM, CDR2 ANQGSEA. This CDR3 contains 15 residues.